The T cell receptor (beta chain) described here comes from a study of blood T cell repertoires in COVID-19. Cohorts were assigned according to the clinical history that participants reported. Only in-frame clones appear in the TCRdb table, and some are missing; sequencing was by immunoSEQ multiplex PCR. The table lists 210,000 or so clones, 70% to 90% of them singletons, with about 4% in the top ten. Germline CDR1 is LGHDT and CDR2 is YNNKEL (reference sequence). V lost 3 bases and J 6 bases, leaving 13 bases between the germline ends. This CDR3 region has 14 residues. This TCR derives from a young man with acute COVID-19. The chain uses TRBV3-1 (or the pseudogene TRBV3-2) and TRBJ2-3; D might be TRBD2 (6 bases). Sequencing input: PBMCs or T cells enriched from blood (not recorded which). Here the CDR3 DNA reads TGTGCCAGCAGCCAGGGGGGTCGGTCGGATACGCAGTATTTT. Amino acids: CASSQGGRSDTQYF.